Sequencing of this TCR beta chain was carried out in a study of blood T cells in healthy people across ages. This clonotype appeared once. The CDR3 runs 15 residues. V was cut by 0 bases and J by 6 bases, with 12 bases left in between. Germline loops: CDR1 SGHTA, CDR2 FQGNSA. It was with a sample-barcoded 5' primer and a J-beta primer mix that a second PCR of about 6 to 12 cycles was run. TCRdb reprocessed the 5' RACE reads via MiXCR and lists one record per CDR3 protein. The data contain 910,000 or so distinct CDR3 sequences, roughly 50% of them singletons. The sample was blood. The sequence was obtained from a woman aged 55-70 years in good health. The rearrangement joins TRBV7-2 to TRBJ2-1, with a tentative D call TRBD2 (5 bases). The CDR3 is CASSLAAALFNEQFF. CDR3 coding DNA: TGTGCCAGCAGCTTAGCAGCGGCGTTATTCAATGAGCAGTTCTTC.